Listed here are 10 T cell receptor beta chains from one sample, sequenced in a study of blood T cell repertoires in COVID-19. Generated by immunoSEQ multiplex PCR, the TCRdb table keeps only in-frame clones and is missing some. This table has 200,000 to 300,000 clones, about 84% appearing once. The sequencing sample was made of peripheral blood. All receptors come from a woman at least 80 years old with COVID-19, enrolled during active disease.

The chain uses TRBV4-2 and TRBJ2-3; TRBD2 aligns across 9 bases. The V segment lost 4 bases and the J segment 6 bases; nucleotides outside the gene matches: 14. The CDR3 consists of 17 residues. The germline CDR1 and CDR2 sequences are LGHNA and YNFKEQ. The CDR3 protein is CASSRPAGLAGPDTQYF. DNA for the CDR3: TGTGCCAGCAGCCGACCCGCGGGACTAGCAGGTCCGGATACGCAGTATTTT.

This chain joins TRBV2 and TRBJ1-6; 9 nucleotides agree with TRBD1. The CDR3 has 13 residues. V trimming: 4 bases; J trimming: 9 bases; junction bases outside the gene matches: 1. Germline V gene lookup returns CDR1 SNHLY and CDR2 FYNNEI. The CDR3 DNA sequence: TGTGCCAGCAGTGGGACAGGGGTTTCACCCCTCCACTTT. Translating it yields CASSGTGVSPLHF.

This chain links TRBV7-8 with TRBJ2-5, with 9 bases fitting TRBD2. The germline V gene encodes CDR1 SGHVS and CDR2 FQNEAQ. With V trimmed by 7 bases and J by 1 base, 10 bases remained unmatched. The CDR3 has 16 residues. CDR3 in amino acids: CASTGGASGAQETQYF. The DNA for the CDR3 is TGTGCCAGCACCGGCGGGGCTAGCGGGGCCCAAGAGACCCAGTACTTC. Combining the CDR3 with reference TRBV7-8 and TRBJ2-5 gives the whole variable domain GAGVSQSPRYKVAKRGQDVALRCDPISGHVSLFWYQQALGQGPEFLTYFQNEAQLDKSGLPSDRFFAERPEGSVSTLKIQRTQQEDSAVYLCASTGGASGAQETQYFGPGTRLLVL.

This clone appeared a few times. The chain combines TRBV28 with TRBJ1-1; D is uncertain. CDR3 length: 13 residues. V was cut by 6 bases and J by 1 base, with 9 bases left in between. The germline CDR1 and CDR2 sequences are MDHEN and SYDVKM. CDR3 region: CASRQQPNTEAFF. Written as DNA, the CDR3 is TGTGCCAGCAGGCAACAGCCGAACACTGAAGCTTTCTTT.

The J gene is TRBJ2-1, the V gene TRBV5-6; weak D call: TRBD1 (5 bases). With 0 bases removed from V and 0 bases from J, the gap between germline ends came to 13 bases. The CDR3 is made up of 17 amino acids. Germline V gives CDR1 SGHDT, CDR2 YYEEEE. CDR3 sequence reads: CASSLGQGQSSYNEQFF. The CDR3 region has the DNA TGTGCCAGCAGCTTGGGGCAGGGCCAAAGCTCCTACAATGAGCAGTTCTTC.

The CDR3: CASSPGTGVISYTF. The CDR3 region has the DNA TGTGCCAGCAGCCCCGGGACAGGGGTTATCAGCTACACCTTC. J is TRBJ1-2 and V is TRBV5-4; 10 positions agree with TRBD1. Germline CDR1 SGHNT, CDR2 YYREEE (reference sequence). Trimming took 4 bases from V and 9 from J; bases not matched to a gene: 9. The CDR3 is 14 amino acids.

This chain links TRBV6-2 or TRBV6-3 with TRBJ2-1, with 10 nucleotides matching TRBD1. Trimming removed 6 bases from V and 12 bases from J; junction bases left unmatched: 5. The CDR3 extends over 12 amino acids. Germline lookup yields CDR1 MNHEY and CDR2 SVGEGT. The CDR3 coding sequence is TGTGCCAGCAGCCGACAGGGGGCCTTGCAGTTCTTC. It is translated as CASSRQGALQFF.

The CDR3 loop reads CATSLTPGQGSGYTF. The CDR3 DNA is TGTGCCACCAGCCTTACTCCGGGACAGGGATCTGGCTACACCTTC. This chain connects TRBV15 to TRBJ1-2; TRBD1 agrees at 9 bases. Germline V CDR1 and CDR2: LNHNV, YYDKDF (reference sequence). J lost 7 bases, V lost 5 bases, and 11 bases had no gene match. This CDR3 has 15 residues.

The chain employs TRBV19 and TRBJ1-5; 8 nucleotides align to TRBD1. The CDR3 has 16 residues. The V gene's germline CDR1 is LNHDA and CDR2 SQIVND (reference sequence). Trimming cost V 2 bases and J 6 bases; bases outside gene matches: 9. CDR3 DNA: TGTGCCAGTAGTATACGCACAGGGGGGGAGGGTCAGCCCCAGCATTTT. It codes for CASSIRTGGEGQPQHF.

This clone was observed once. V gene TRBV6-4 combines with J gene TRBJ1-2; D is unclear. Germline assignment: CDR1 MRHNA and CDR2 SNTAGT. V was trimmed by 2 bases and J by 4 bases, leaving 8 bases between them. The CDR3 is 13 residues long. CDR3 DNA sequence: TGTGCCAGCAGTGACGACAAGTCCTATGGCTACACCTTC. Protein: CASSDDKSYGYTF.